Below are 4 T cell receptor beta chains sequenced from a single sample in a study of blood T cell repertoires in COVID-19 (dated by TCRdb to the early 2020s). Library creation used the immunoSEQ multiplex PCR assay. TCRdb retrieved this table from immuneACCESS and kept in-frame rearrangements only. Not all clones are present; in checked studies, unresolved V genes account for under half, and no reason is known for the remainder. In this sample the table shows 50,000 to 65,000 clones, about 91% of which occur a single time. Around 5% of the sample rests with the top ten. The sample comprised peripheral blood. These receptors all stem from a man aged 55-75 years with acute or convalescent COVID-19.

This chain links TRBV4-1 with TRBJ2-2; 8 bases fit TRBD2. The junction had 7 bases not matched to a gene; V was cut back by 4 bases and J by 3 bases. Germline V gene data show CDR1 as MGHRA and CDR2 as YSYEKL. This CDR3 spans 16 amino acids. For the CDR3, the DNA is TGCGCCAGCAGCCTAACGGGAGGGCCGGACACCGGGGAGCTGTTTTTT. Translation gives CASSLTGGPDTGELFF.

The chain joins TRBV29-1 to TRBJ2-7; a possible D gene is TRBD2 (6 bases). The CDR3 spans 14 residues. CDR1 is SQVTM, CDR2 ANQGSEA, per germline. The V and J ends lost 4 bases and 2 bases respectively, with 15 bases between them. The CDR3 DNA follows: TGCAGCGTTGGAGCTGCGGGAAATCCCTACGAGCAGTACTTC. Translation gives CSVGAAGNPYEQYF.

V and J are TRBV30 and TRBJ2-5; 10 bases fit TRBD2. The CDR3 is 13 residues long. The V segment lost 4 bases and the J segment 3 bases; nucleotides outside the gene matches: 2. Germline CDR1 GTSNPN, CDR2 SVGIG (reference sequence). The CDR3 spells CAWTSGSKETQYF. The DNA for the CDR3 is TGTGCCTGGACTAGCGGGAGTAAAGAGACCCAGTACTTC.

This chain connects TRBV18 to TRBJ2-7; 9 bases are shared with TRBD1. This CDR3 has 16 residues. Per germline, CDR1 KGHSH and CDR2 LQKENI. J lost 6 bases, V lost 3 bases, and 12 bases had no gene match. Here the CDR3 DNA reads TGTGCCAGCTCACCCACCGGGACAGGGAGGCCCCTCGAGCAGTACTTC. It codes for CASSPTGTGRPLEQYF.